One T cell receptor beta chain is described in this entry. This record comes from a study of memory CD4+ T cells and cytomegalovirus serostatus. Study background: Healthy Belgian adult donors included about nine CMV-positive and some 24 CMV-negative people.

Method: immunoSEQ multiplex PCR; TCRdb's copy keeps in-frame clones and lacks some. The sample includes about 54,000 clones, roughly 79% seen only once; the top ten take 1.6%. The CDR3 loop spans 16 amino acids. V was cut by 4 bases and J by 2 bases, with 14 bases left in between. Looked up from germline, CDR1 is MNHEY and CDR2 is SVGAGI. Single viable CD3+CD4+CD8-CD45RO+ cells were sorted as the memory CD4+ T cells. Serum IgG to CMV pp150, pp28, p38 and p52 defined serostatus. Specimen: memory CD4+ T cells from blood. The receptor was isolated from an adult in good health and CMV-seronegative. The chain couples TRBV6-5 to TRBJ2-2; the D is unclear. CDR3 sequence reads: CASSFLNGVNTGELFF. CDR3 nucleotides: TGTGCCAGCAGTTTCTTAAATGGGGTAAACACCGGGGAGCTGTTTTTT.